This T cell receptor beta chain derives from a study of Ad26.COV2.S vaccination and SARS-CoV-2 variants (dated by TCRdb to about 2021). With regard to the full study: Vaccine-arm donors came from COV1001, a multicentre, randomized, double-blind, placebo-controlled phase I-IIa trial of Ad26.COV2.S in healthy adults. A total of approximately 30 samples were included in the TCR-sequenced set, comprising around 19 Ad26.COV2.S vaccine recipients, 5 placebo recipients and 8 SARS-CoV-2 convalescent individuals. Trial participants were randomized into five groups of five, in which low-dose or high-dose Ad26.COV2.S was given once or twice, or placebo was given on both occasions. Blinding of investigators to trial group allocation was maintained during experiments and outcome assessment. The specificity and breadth of SARS-CoV-2-reactive T cell receptors after Ad26.COV2.S vaccination were assessed by TCRbeta repertoire sequencing. Ad26.COV2.S was administered intramuscularly at 5 x 10^10 or 1 x 10^11 viral particles, either as a single shot or as two shots given 56 days apart.

The immunoSEQ Assay was the method used to sequence TCRbeta CDR3 regions. After extraction, genomic DNA underwent amplification by bias-controlled multiplex PCR, followed by high-throughput sequencing. The source study handled its data this way. To quantify the absolute abundance of every unique TCRbeta CDR3 region, sequences were collapsed and filtered. T cell fraction was estimated by normalization of TCRbeta template counts to usable DNA, with usable DNA being measured through amplification of reference genes present in all nucleated cells. Repertoire TCRs were annotated as SARS-CoV-2-specific when V gene, CDR3 amino acid sequence and J gene were exactly matched to a known reactive TCR set. MIRA supplied the reference SARS-CoV-2 TCR set, which was filtered for enrichment in COVID-19-positive ImmuneCODE repertoires so that public or cross-reactive TCRs were removed. Using the MIRA antigens, annotated TCRs were further analysed by specific ORF or by position within an ORF. Depth was the summed frequency of annotated unique rearrangements, while breadth was defined as annotated unique rearrangements over total unique productive rearrangements. Group comparisons of TCR breadth used two-sided Wilcoxon rank-sum tests. This is the immuneACCESS table as TCRdb keeps it, with only in-frame sequences that have V and J called. A part of the clones is gone; compared with another copy, unresolved V genes explain less than half, and the rest is unexplained. D and trimming were read from the DNA, whereas the V and J calls and clone size are those reported in that table. The sample records roughly 420,000 clones, 89% of which are singletons. The ten largest clones take up over 2% of the sample.

CDR1 MNHEY and CDR2 SMNVEV are derived from the germline V gene (reference sequence). The cysteine opens and the phenylalanine closes a CDR3 of 14 amino acids. The kept DNA is CDR3 alone, 42 bases in frame from the first base. From V the trimming removes 6 bases and from J it removes 2 bases, while the gene matches leave 6 bases of the junction unaccounted for. The treatment or condition tag for this specimen amounts to: roughly 19 received Ad26.COV2.S at low or high dose, single or two shots; several received placebo; per-sample allocation not given. Repertoires of vaccine and placebo recipients were sequenced from samples taken on day 63 after the first injection. In Cohort 1b, 25 or so adults aged 18-55 years were enrolled at a single site in Boston, USA, between 29 July and 7 August 2020. Ad26.COV2.S was a replication-incompetent adenovirus type 26 vector expressing a prefusion-stabilized SARS-CoV-2 spike protein from the original Wuhan strain.

Here is what the overall study found, with its caveats: According to the authors, total T cell responses may have been underestimated by the TCR breadth and depth analyses. Compared with placebo recipients, Ad26.COV2.S recipients showed higher spike-specific TCR breadth (P = 0.0014). Substantial breadth of spike-specific CD8+ and CD4+ T cell responses was reported after vaccination. Comparing responses between vaccine doses or regimens was not something the study was powered to do. Non-spike TCR breadth was comparable between vaccine and placebo recipients, consistent with the vaccine containing only spike.

Notes on this clone: The specificity of this receptor is unknown. Base qualities are not at hand, and no much larger clone is one base apart.

This TCR came from a person between 18 and 59 years old who received the Ad26.COV2.S COVID-19 vaccine or a placebo. The chain was built from TRBV27 and TRBJ2-7, with 8 middle bases fitting TRBD1. The starting material was peripheral blood, obtained in a trial of Ad26.COV2.S vaccine versus placebo. The CDR3 region reads CASRTTGGPYEQYF. The base sequence is TGTGCCAGCAGGACCACAGGGGGGCCCTACGAGCAGTACTTC.